The present entry profiles one TCR beta chain with its context. Its antigen is currently unknown. An even split of each subset's genomic DNA across several immunoSEQ plates was performed. Repertoires were generated with immunoSEQ multiplex PCR, while TCRdb's copy carries only in-frame clones and drops some. The table includes roughly 720,000 clones, less than 95% detected once. Looked up from germline, CDR1 is SQVTM and CDR2 is ANQGSEA. Deletions cut 7 bases from V and 10 bases from J, with 16 bases between. The CDR3 runs to 11 residues. The data were obtained in a study of shared clonotypes between healthy human individuals. Across the study: The donor group consisted of a couple of women and a few men, aged 18 to 49.

Findings of the study overall: Naive subsets generally exceeded memory subsets in estimated richness.

The sequence was collected from a man aged 18 to 29 in good health. Some clones in this sample may be carry-over from other donors' samples. J is TRBJ1-1 and V is TRBV29-1; no clear D. Sequenced sample: memory CD8+ T cells from PBMCs. Subset denoted: CD45RO+ cells pooled with CCR7-negative TemRA cells. CDR3 amino acids: CSAVADLGAFF. The CDR3 DNA reads as TGCAGCGCCGTAGCCGACCTTGGAGCTTTCTTT.